The sequence of this TCR beta chain was determined in a study of T cells after yellow fever vaccination. TCRdb processed the 5' RACE reads anew with MiXCR; each CDR3 protein has one entry. The sample lists just under 600,000 distinct CDR3 sequences, roughly 12% seen once, with 11% to 15% in the top ten. In this sample, this clonotype turned up many times. This CDR3 contains 14 residues. Trimming left V 0 bases short and J 3 bases short, with 9 bases between. The germline V gene encodes CDR1 LGHNA and CDR2 YSLEER. This sample comprised PBMCs, obtained on the day of the yellow fever booster vaccination. The receptor comes from a man in his thirties or forties who received the YFV17D yellow fever vaccine. The chain has TRBV4-3 and TRBJ2-7; D is unclear. CDR3 protein: CASSQDLGSYEQYF. The CDR3 DNA is TGCGCCAGCAGCCAAGATCTGGGCAGCTACGAGCAGTACTTC.